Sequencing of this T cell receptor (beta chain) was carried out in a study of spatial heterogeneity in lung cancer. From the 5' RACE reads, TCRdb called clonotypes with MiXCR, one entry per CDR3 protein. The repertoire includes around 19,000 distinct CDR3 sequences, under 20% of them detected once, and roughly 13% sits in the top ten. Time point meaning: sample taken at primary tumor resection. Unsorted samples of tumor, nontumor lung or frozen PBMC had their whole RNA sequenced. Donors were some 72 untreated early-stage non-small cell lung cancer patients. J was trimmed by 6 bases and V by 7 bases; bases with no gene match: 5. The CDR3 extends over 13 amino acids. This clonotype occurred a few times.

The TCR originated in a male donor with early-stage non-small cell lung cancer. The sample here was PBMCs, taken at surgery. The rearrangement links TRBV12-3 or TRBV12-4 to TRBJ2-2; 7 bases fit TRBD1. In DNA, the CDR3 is TGTGCCAGCACCAAGACAGGGTCCGGGGAGCTGTTTTTT. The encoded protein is CASTKTGSGELFF.